Listed below are T cell receptor beta chains from one sample, sequenced in a study of T-cell reconstitution after alpha-beta-depleted transplantation in children. One entry per CDR3 protein, called by TCRdb with MiXCR from the PCR reads. The sample lists some 300,000 distinct CDR3 sequences, over 7.5% occurring once. The material sequenced was peripheral blood, taken 360 days after TCRalphabeta/CD19-depleted stem cell transplant. The receptors come from a female patient aged 2-9 years who had a stem cell transplant for Fanconi anemia, so the T cells may come from the graft donor. Each CDR3 is given with its conserved first and last residue. D genes are given only for firm matches. Some rows have no size entry. The others give once, few or many, or a class for an expanded clone.

>many|-|TRBV5-1|TRBJ2-3
TGCGCCAGCAGCTTGGGAGAGCTGGCAGATACGCAGTATTTT
CASSLGELADTQYF
>many|-|TRBV10-3|TRBJ2-2
TGTGCCATCGGAACCGGGACGTTGAACACCGGGGAGCTGTTTTTT
CAIGTGTLNTGELFF
>-|-|TRBV6-1|TRBJ2-7
TGTGCCAGTCTTCAGACGGGAACCGCCTACGAGCAGTACTTC
CASLQTGTAYEQYF
>few|-|TRBV15|TRBJ2-2
TGTGCCACCAGCAGGGCTGCTGGAGGAACGGGCACCGGGGAGCTGTTTTTT
CATSRAAGGTGTGELFF
>-|TRBD1|TRBV27|TRBJ2-3
TGTGCCAGCAGTCCGACAGGGATTCATACGCAGTATTTT
CASSPTGIHTQYF
>-|TRBD1|TRBV18|TRBJ2-7
TGTGCCAGCTCACCACGACGACAGGGGGCCTACGAGCAGTACTTC
CASSPRRQGAYEQYF
>many|-|TRBV18|TRBJ1-1
TGTGCCAGCTCACCAGAGTTTAGGAACACTGAAGCTTTCTTT
CASSPEFRNTEAFF
>many|TRBD2|TRBV20-1|TRBJ2-1
TGCAGTGCTAAGGGACTAGCGGGGGGACCAGCATCTGAGCAGTTCTTC
CSAKGLAGGPASEQFF
>many|-|TRBV5-1|TRBJ2-3
TGCGCCAGCAGCCGGGACACTTACACAGATACGCAGTATTTT
CASSRDTYTDTQYF
>many|-|TRBV20-1|TRBJ2-1
TGCAGTGCTCACGTGTCGGGAGCCTACAATGAGCAGTTCTTC
CSAHVSGAYNEQFF
>many|-|TRBV4-2|TRBJ1-5
TGTGCCAGCAGCCAAGATCCGGGGATACAGCCCCAGCATTTT
CASSQDPGIQPQHF
>-|-|TRBV5-1|TRBJ1-1
TGCGCCAGCAGCTTGACTGGGGACCCGAAAGCTTTCTTT
CASSLTGDPKAFF
>many|TRBD2|TRBV12-3/TRBV12-4|TRBJ2-7
TGTGCCAGCAGTTCCCCGGGACTAGCGGGGGGGCCGAAAAGGCAGTACTTC
CASSSPGLAGGPKRQYF
>-|-|TRBV3-1|TRBJ1-2
TGTGCCAGCAGCCAAGAACAGGGATACAGCTATGGCTACACCTTC
CASSQEQGYSYGYTF
>many|-|TRBV20-1|TRBJ1-1
TGCAGTGCTAGAGATATGAGGGTTGGATGGAACACTGAAGCTTTCTTT
CSARDMRVGWNTEAFF
>few|TRBD1|TRBV6-4|TRBJ2-7
TGTGCCAGCAGTGTAGGGACAGGGATCCCCTACGAGCAGTACTTC
CASSVGTGIPYEQYF
>medium-sized|-|TRBV5-5|TRBJ1-4
TGTGCCAGCAGCTTGGCGGGAGCAACTAATGAAAAACTGTTTTTT
CASSLAGATNEKLFF
>few|TRBD2|TRBV11-1|TRBJ2-1
TGTGCCACCAGCACAACCGTACATAGCGGGAGGGGCTCCTACAATGAGCAGTTCTTC
CATSTTVHSGRGSYNEQFF
>-|-|TRBV4-2|TRBJ1-2
TGTGCCAGCAGCCAAGCGGCAGCCGACAACTATGGCTACACCTTC
CASSQAAADNYGYTF
>-|-|TRBV5-1|TRBJ1-3
TGCGCCAGCAGCTTGTCGGTTGGGCACACCATATATTTT
CASSLSVGHTIYF
>many|TRBD1|TRBV7-3|TRBJ2-2
TGTGCCAGCAGCCGACAGACAGGGTCCACCGGGGAGCTGTTTTTT
CASSRQTGSTGELFF
>many|-|TRBV18|TRBJ1-1
TGTGCCAGCTCACCCCTCGTACAGGGAATGAACACTGAAGCTTTCTTT
CASSPLVQGMNTEAFF
>-|-|TRBV28|TRBJ2-7
TGTGCCAGCAGTTTAGTAGGAGACCGAAGGTACTTC
CASSLVGDRRYF
>many|TRBD2|TRBV6-2/TRBV6-3|TRBJ2-3
TGTGCCAGCAGTTACTCGCTCCGACTAGCGGGGAGCACAGATACGCAGTATTTT
CASSYSLRLAGSTDTQYF
>few|TRBD2|TRBV11-2|TRBJ2-3
TGTGCCAGCGGGAGGGGCCCGGATACGCAGTATTTT
CASGRGPDTQYF
>many|-|TRBV12-3/TRBV12-4|TRBJ2-5
TGTGCCAGCAGTGGGAGTCAAGAGACCCAGTACTTC
CASSGSQETQYF
>-|-|TRBV19|TRBJ2-3
TGTGCCAGTTACTCATGGTCCACAGATACGCAGTATTTT
CASYSWSTDTQYF
>many|TRBD2|TRBV12-3/TRBV12-4|TRBJ2-7
TGTGCCAGCAGTTTTTCCCGGGAGCGGGGGCCAGACTACGAGCAGTACTTC
CASSFSRERGPDYEQYF
>many|-|TRBV6-5|TRBJ2-5
TGTGCCAGCAGCCAGATAAGACAGGTCCACCAAGAGACCCAGTACTTC
CASSQIRQVHQETQYF
>-|TRBD1|TRBV6-1|TRBJ1-6
TGTGCCAGCAGCTTGGACAGGCCCGCTTATTCACCCCTCCACTTT
CASSLDRPAYSPLHF
>many|-|TRBV28|TRBJ2-3
TGTGCCAGCAGTTCTCGGGACTCATGGAGGGCAGATACGCAGTATTTT
CASSSRDSWRADTQYF
>many|TRBD1|TRBV5-1|TRBJ1-6
TGCGCCAGCAGCGAGGGACAGGGGATTTCACCCCTCCACTTT
CASSEGQGISPLHF
>-|-|TRBV5-6|TRBJ1-6
TGTGCCAGCAGCTTCCGGGACAAGGCCCTCCACTTT
CASSFRDKALHF
>-|TRBD2|TRBV7-8|TRBJ2-7
TGTGCCAGCAATAGCGGGGGGGCGACCTACGAGCAGTACTTC
CASNSGGATYEQYF
>-|-|TRBV19|TRBJ2-1
TGTGCCAGTAGTATTACAGGGTTTAGCTCCTACAATGAGCAGTTCTTC
CASSITGFSSYNEQFF
>many|-|TRBV28|TRBJ1-1
TGTGCCAGCAGTATCGGACGGATTTCTGAAGCTTTCTTT
CASSIGRISEAFF
>many|TRBD2|TRBV11-2|TRBJ2-3
TGTGCCAGCAGCTCAGGTGGAAGCGGGGATAGCACAGATACGCAGTATTTT
CASSSGGSGDSTDTQYF
>few|-|TRBV4-2|TRBJ1-2
TGTGCCAGCAGCCAAGGAAAACAGGCCGGTGGACTCTATGGCTACACCTTC
CASSQGKQAGGLYGYTF
>few|-|TRBV14|TRBJ1-6
TGTGCCAGCAGCCAAGCGAGGGTTGATAATTCACCCCTCCACTTT
CASSQARVDNSPLHF
>many|TRBD2|TRBV5-1|TRBJ2-3
TGCGCCAGCAGCTTGCCTAGCGGGAGGGCCGCAGATACGCAGTATTTT
CASSLPSGRAADTQYF
>-|TRBD1|TRBV3-1|TRBJ2-7
TGTGCCAGCAGCCTTAACAGGGGTCTAACCTACGAGCAGTACTTC
CASSLNRGLTYEQYF
>many|-|TRBV6-1|TRBJ1-2
TGTGCCAGCAGAAGGGGAGGTCCTCTCTATGGCTACACCTTC
CASRRGGPLYGYTF
>many|TRBD1|TRBV27|TRBJ1-1
TGTGCCAGCAGTTCCAGGGGGGCTGAAGCTTTCTTT
CASSSRGAEAFF
>many|-|TRBV5-1|TRBJ2-1
TGCGCCAGCAGCTTGGTCGCACCCAATCACTACAATGAGCAGTTCTTC
CASSLVAPNHYNEQFF
>many|TRBD2|TRBV7-2|TRBJ2-7
TGTGCCAGCAGCCCCTGGGGGAGCGGGATCTACGAGCAGTACTTC
CASSPWGSGIYEQYF